This TCR beta chain was sequenced in a study of blood T cell repertoires in COVID-19. The overall study: The samples span acute and convalescent COVID-19 from the United States, Italy and Spain. Sources were T cells, B-cell-depleted T cells, or PBMCs; the material itself was cDNA or gDNA.

Trimming removed 4 bases at V and 0 bases at J, with 9 bases between. This CDR3 has 14 residues. The germline CDR1 and CDR2 sequences are SNHLY and FYNNEI. Under the authors' procedure: Nucleated cell counts were estimated from reference gene primer amplification. This table comes from immunoSEQ multiplex PCR, and its TCRdb copy is limited to in-frame clones, with some not included. V and J calls and clone size are as listed in that table; D and trimming were resolved from the DNA. The table lists about 430,000 clones, 70% to 90% of them singletons. Seattle patients were enrolled while actively infected and followed longitudinally.

The clonotype was recovered from a man in his late teens or twenties with COVID-19, enrolled during active disease. Sequencing input: peripheral blood. The chain joins TRBV2 to TRBJ1-1; D may be TRBD1 (5 bases). For the CDR3, the DNA is TGTGCCAGCAGTGGGGGGGACGTGAACACTGAAGCTTTCTTT. Its protein product is CASSGGDVNTEAFF.